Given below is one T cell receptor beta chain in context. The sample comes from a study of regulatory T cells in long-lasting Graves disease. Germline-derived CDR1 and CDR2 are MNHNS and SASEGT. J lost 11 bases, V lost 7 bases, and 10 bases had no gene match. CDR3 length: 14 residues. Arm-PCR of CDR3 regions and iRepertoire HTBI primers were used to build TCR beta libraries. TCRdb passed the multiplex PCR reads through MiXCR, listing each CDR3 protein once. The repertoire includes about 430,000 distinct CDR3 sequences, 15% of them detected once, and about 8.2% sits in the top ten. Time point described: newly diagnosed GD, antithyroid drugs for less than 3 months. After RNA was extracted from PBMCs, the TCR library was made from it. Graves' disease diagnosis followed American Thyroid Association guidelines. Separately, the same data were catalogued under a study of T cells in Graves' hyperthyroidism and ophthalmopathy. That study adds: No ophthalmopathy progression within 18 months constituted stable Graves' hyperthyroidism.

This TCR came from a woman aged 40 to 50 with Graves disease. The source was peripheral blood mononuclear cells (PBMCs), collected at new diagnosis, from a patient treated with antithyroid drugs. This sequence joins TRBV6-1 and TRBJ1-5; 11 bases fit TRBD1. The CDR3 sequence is CASTRDRGARTQHF. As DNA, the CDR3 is TGTGCCAGCACGAGGGACAGGGGGGCTCGGACCCAGCATTTT.